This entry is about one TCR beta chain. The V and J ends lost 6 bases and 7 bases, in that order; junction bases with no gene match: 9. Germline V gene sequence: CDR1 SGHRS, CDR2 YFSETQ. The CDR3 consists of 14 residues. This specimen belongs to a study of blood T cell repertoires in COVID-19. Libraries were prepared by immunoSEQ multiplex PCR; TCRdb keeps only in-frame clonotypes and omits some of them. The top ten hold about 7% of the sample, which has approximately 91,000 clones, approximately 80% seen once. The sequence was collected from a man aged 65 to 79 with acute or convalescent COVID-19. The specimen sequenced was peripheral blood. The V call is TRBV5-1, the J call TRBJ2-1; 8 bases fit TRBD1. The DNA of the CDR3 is TGCGCCAGCACCTTAGACAGGGGCGGAAATGAGCAGTTCTTC. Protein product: CASTLDRGGNEQFF.